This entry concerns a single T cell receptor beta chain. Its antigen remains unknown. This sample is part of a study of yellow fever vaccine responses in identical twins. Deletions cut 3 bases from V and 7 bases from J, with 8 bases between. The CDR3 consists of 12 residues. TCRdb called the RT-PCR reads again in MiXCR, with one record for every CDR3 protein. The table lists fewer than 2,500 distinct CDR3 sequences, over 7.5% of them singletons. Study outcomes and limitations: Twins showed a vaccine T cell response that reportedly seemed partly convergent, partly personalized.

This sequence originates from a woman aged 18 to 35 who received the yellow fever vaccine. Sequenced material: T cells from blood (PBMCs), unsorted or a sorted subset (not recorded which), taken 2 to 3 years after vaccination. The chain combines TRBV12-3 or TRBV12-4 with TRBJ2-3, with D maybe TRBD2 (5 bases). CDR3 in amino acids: CASSFSGNTQYF. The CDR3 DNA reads TGTGCCAGCAGTTTTTCCGGGAATACGCAGTATTTT.